This T cell receptor beta chain was identified during a study of T cells in Graves' hyperthyroidism and ophthalmopathy. The ends were cut back, 0 bases at V and 6 bases at J, with 7 bases in the middle. The CDR3 has 13 amino acids. The germline gives CDR1 SGHNT, CDR2 YYREEE (reference sequence). Regions amplified from RNA transcripts were the TCR beta CDR3 regions. The TCR CDR3 first-round RT-PCR relied on the HTBI primer set. TCRdb re-called the multiplex PCR reads with MiXCR, one entry per CDR3 protein. The sample includes about 380,000 distinct CDR3 sequences, less than 20% of them seen just once. V usage is TRBV5-4 and J usage is TRBJ2-4, with a tentative D call TRBD2 (6 bases). Input material: blood. This clonotype originated in a man younger than 35 with Graves' ophthalmopathy. The CDR3 protein is CASSLGRGNIQYF. The CDR3 DNA is TGTGCCAGCAGCTTGGGGAGGGGAAACATTCAGTACTTC.